What follows describes a single T cell receptor beta chain. This record belongs to a study of blood T cell repertoires in COVID-19. Study at large: The samples span acute and convalescent COVID-19 from the United States, Italy and Spain.

Participants, roughly 18 to 100 years old, spanned some 23 US areas. The CDR3 spans 12 residues. The V end was cut by 5 bases, the J end by 6 bases, with 10 bases between. Germline CDR1 SGHAT, CDR2 FQDESV (reference sequence). As originally analysed: Amplification with reference gene primers provided the estimates of nucleated cell counts. The repertoire was sequenced with immunoSEQ multiplex PCR; TCRdb's copy has only in-frame clones and lacks some. That table is the source of V, J and clone size, and D and trimming were worked out from the DNA. The table has 250,000 to 300,000 clones, approximately 91% seen once.

The clonotype comes from a woman between 35 and 50 years old with acute COVID-19. The sample comprised PBMCs or T cells enriched from blood (not recorded which). The genes are TRBV11-1 and TRBJ1-2, with TRBD1 as a possible D gene (6 bases). The chain's CDR3 is CASSLTGNGYTF. The CDR3 DNA reads as TGTGCCAGCAGCCTTACAGGGAATGGCTACACCTTC.